This is a list of T cell receptor beta chains from one sample in a study of control samples from healthy donors and cancer patients. Repertoires were generated with immunoSEQ multiplex PCR, while TCRdb's copy carries only in-frame clones and drops some. The sample records over 150,000 clones, 75% to 95% being singletons. What was sequenced was blood. Receptors originate from a woman aged 40 to 50 in good health. Both conserved end residues are part of each CDR3. Fields, in order: J gene, clone size, D gene, V gene, CDR3 DNA, CDR3 protein. The D gene is left open where the match is weak. Rows may omit the clone size; those that give it use once, few, many or a size class.

TRBJ2-2	-	TRBD1	TRBV7-6	TGTGCCAGCAGCAACCGACAGGGGAACACCGGGGAGCTGTTTTTT	CASSNRQGNTGELFF
TRBJ2-7	once	-	TRBV19	TGTGCCAGTGGGGACACCTACTACGAGCAGTACTTC	CASGDTYYEQYF
TRBJ2-5	once	-	TRBV7-9	TGTGCCAGCAGCCCGGACAGTGAAGAGACCCAGTACTTC	CASSPDSEETQYF
TRBJ2-1	-	-	TRBV7-9	TGTGCCAGCAGCTTTTTTAGCGGTCCTGGGAATGAGCAGTTCTTC	CASSFFSGPGNEQFF
TRBJ2-7	-	-	TRBV4-1	TGCGCCAGCAGCCAAGTTTTTCGGGATTACGAGCAGTACTTC	CASSQVFRDYEQYF
TRBJ2-3	few	-	TRBV6-4	TGTGCCAGCAGTGACAGGGCCGGTACAGATACGCAGTATTTT	CASSDRAGTDTQYF
TRBJ2-7	-	TRBD2	TRBV7-8	TGTGCCAGCAGCGTCGAAAGCGGGACCTACGAGCAGTACTTC	CASSVESGTYEQYF
TRBJ1-1	-	-	TRBV18	TGTGCCAGCTCATTGCACAGGGATGACACTGAAGCTTTCTTT	CASSLHRDDTEAFF
TRBJ2-5	-	-	TRBV6-5	TGTGCCAGCAGTTCTACCGGACGAGGAGAGACCCAGTACTTC	CASSSTGRGETQYF
TRBJ2-5	-	TRBD1	TRBV3-1/TRBV3-2	TGTGCCAGCAGCCTGAACAGGGGGCAGACCCAGTACTTC	CASSLNRGQTQYF
TRBJ2-5	-	TRBD2	TRBV10-3	TGTGCCATCAGCCGCCCCCCTAGCGGGGGACAAGAGACCCAGTACTTC	CAISRPPSGGQETQYF
TRBJ2-7	-	-	TRBV6-5	TGTGCCAGCAGTTACTCGGCAGGCAAATACGAGCAGTACTTC	CASSYSAGKYEQYF
TRBJ2-1	-	-	TRBV5-1	TGCGCCAGCAGCTTGCTAGAGAGCTCCTACAATGAGCAGTTCTTC	CASSLLESSYNEQFF
TRBJ2-7	once	TRBD2	TRBV4-1	TGCGCCAGCAGCCAAGATAATCTCCGGGGAGGGGACTCCTACGAGCAGTACTTC	CASSQDNLRGGDSYEQYF
TRBJ1-1	-	-	TRBV3-1/TRBV3-2	TGTGCCAGCAGCCAAACTTCAATGAACACTGAAGCTTTCTTT	CASSQTSMNTEAFF
TRBJ2-1	-	-	TRBV5-1	TGCGCCAGCAGGGAGGGGATGGGATCCTACAATGAGCAGTTCTTC	CASREGMGSYNEQFF
TRBJ1-1	-	TRBD1	TRBV3-1/TRBV3-2	TGTGCCAGCAGCCAATCCTGGACAGGGGGGACTGAAGCTTTCTTT	CASSQSWTGGTEAFF
TRBJ1-2	-	TRBD1	TRBV5-6	TGTGCCAGCAGCTGGGGGACAGCGAACTATGGCTACACCTTC	CASSWGTANYGYTF
TRBJ2-5	-	TRBD2	TRBV7-2	TGTGCCAGCAGCTTCGGGACTAGCGGGGGGACCCAGTACTTC	CASSFGTSGGTQYF
TRBJ1-5	-	-	TRBV2	TGTGCCAGCAGTGGTCAGGGAGGCAATCAGCCCCAGCATTTT	CASSGQGGNQPQHF
TRBJ2-1	-	TRBD2	TRBV3-1/TRBV3-2	TGTGCCAGCAGCCAGGTAGCGGGGGGGCCGGGCAATGAGCAGTTCTTC	CASSQVAGGPGNEQFF
TRBJ1-1	-	-	TRBV18	TGTGCCAGCTCACCACCTGGGACTTTCCCCACTGAAGCTTTCTTT	CASSPPGTFPTEAFF
TRBJ1-4	-	-	TRBV7-8	TGTGCCAGCAGCCCCAGGCCAGGGGCCTCCGCAACTAATGAAAAACTGTTTTTT	CASSPRPGASATNEKLFF
TRBJ1-1	-	-	TRBV7-9	TGTGCCAGCAGCCAATTCCAGGGCGGGGCTGAAGCTTTCTTT	CASSQFQGGAEAFF
TRBJ2-1	-	-	TRBV7-6	TGTGCCAGCAGCTTTTCGGGGAGTGGTGAGCAGTTCTTC	CASSFSGSGEQFF
TRBJ2-7	-	-	TRBV5-6	TGTGCCAGCAGCCCCGGGCACTCCCGATACGAGCAGTACTTC	CASSPGHSRYEQYF
TRBJ1-2	-	-	TRBV6-1	TGTGCCAGCAGTGAGAGCATCCTGAGCTACACCTTC	CASSESILSYTF
TRBJ1-3	-	TRBD1	TRBV5-4	TGTGCCAGCAGCGTACAGGGGGTAGGAGACACCATATATTTT	CASSVQGVGDTIYF
TRBJ1-4	-	TRBD1	TRBV7-9	TGTGCCAGCAGCTTAGCAGGGGGCCATGAAAAACTGTTTTTT	CASSLAGGHEKLFF
TRBJ2-3	-	TRBD2	TRBV6-4	TGTGCCAGCTCCCGGGGACTAGTAACAGATACGCAGTATTTT	CASSRGLVTDTQYF
TRBJ2-4	-	-	TRBV5-1	TGCGCCAGCGCCCCCTCCCCCGGGGTTTACATTCAGTACTTC	CASAPSPGVYIQYF
TRBJ2-7	-	-	TRBV27	TGTGCCAGCAGTCCGAACGGAAAGACCTACGAGCAGTACTTC	CASSPNGKTYEQYF
TRBJ1-1	-	-	TRBV15	TGTGCCACCAGGGAGAACACTGAAGCTTTCTTT	CATRENTEAFF
TRBJ2-5	-	TRBD2	TRBV19	TGTGCCAGTAGTATCACTAGCGGGGGAGTGTTAGGAGAGACCCAGTACTTC	CASSITSGGVLGETQYF
TRBJ1-2	-	-	TRBV19	TGTGCCAGTAGTATCGATGCAGAAACAAACTATGGCTACACCTTC	CASSIDAETNYGYTF
TRBJ2-2	-	-	TRBV27	TGTGCCAGCAGCCGTTCTGAGAACACCGGGGAGCTGTTTTTT	CASSRSENTGELFF
TRBJ1-3	-	-	TRBV7-2	TGTGCCAGCAGCCCCTGGGATGAAGGGTCCGGAAACACCATATATTTT	CASSPWDEGSGNTIYF
TRBJ2-7	-	-	TRBV6-5	TGTGCCAGCAGGAACTACTACGAGCAGTACTTC	CASRNYYEQYF
TRBJ1-2	-	TRBD1	TRBV27	TGTGCCAGTTCCAGTGACAGGGAAGCTAATAACTATGGCTACACCTTC	CASSSDREANNYGYTF
TRBJ2-7	-	-	TRBV5-1	TGCGCCAGCAGCTTTGACACCGAGGTCGCCTCCTACGAGCAGTACTTC	CASSFDTEVASYEQYF
TRBJ1-2	-	TRBD1	TRBV11-3	TGTGCCAGCAATTTAGGCAGGGGGATGCATGGCTACACCTTC	CASNLGRGMHGYTF
TRBJ1-6	-	-	TRBV9	TGTGCCAGCAGCGATAGAGGGGTTTTTAATTCACCCCTCCACTTT	CASSDRGVFNSPLHF
TRBJ1-5	-	-	TRBV19	TGTGCCAGTAGCCCGATCAATCAGCCCCAGCATTTT	CASSPINQPQHF
TRBJ1-5	-	-	TRBV14	TGTGCCAGCAGCCAATCCGCTCATCAGCCCCAGCATTTT	CASSQSAHQPQHF
TRBJ2-3	-	-	TRBV9	TGTGCCAGCATGGGGAGCACAGATACGCAGTATTTT	CASMGSTDTQYF
TRBJ2-7	-	-	TRBV5-5	TGTGCCAGCAGCTTGGCCTACGAGCAGTACTTC	CASSLAYEQYF
TRBJ2-5	-	-	TRBV6-5	TGTGCCAGCCACAGGGGAGGGAACCAAGAGACCCAGTACTTC	CASHRGGNQETQYF
TRBJ1-3	-	-	TRBV25-1	TGTGCCAGCAGTGCTCCAGACACCTCCTCTGGAAACACCATATATTTT	CASSAPDTSSGNTIYF
TRBJ2-5	-	-	TRBV5-6	TGTGCCAGCAGCCACTCATGGACCCAAGAGACCCAGTACTTC	CASSHSWTQETQYF
TRBJ1-2	few	-	TRBV5-4	TGTGCCAGCAGCTTACAGGCTAACTATGGCTACACCTTC	CASSLQANYGYTF